Below, 21 T cell receptor beta chains from the same sample are listed, as sequenced in a study of shared clonotypes between healthy human individuals. Profiling relied on immunoSEQ multiplex PCR, and the TCRdb table lists in-frame clones only, not all of them. The profile covers roughly 2.2 million clones, with around 92% appearing a single time and approximately 0.4% taken by the ten largest. The sample consisted of naive CD4+ T cells from PBMCs. Subset noted: CD45RA+ positively selected. The receptors here all came from a man in his late teens or twenties in good health. Some clones in this sample may be carry-over from other donors' samples.

This sequence joins TRBV6-1 and TRBJ1-1; perhaps TRBD1 as D (5 bases). Germline loops: CDR1 MNHNS, CDR2 SASEGT. The CDR3 has 15 amino acids. V was clipped by 8 bases and J by 5 bases, with 21 bases between them. CDR3 residues: CASEDNGGVRTEAFF. The CDR3, as DNA: TGTGCCAGCGAAGACAATGGAGGGGTACGGACTGAAGCTTTCTTT.

This rearrangement joins TRBV19 to TRBJ2-3, with 11 bases identical to TRBD2. Germline V gives CDR1 LNHDA, CDR2 SQIVND (reference sequence). Trimming removed 3 bases from V and 2 bases from J; junction bases left unmatched: 4. This CDR3 region has 16 residues. In DNA, the CDR3 is TGTGCCAGTAGTATGCTAGCGGGAGGACTCACAGATACGCAGTATTTT. Translating gives CASSMLAGGLTDTQYF.

With respect to this clone: The sample holds other DNA sequences that translate to the same CDR3. The CDR3 sequence is CASSRAHNQPQHF. The CDR3 DNA reads TGTGCCAGCAGTAGGGCTCACAATCAGCCCCAGCATTTT. This chain links TRBV6-5 with TRBJ1-5; D not resolved. The ends were cut back, 5 bases at V and 3 bases at J, with 8 bases in the middle. CDR1 and CDR2 (germline): MNHEY, SVGAGI. There are 13 residues in the CDR3.

This chain uses TRBV5-1 with TRBJ2-3, with 8 bases lining up with TRBD2. Unmatched junction bases numbered 12, after V lost 5 bases and J lost 1 base. The CDR3 loop spans 17 amino acids. Germline-derived CDR1 and CDR2 are SGHRS and YFSETQ. This chain's CDR3 is CASSVGAGRAGTDTQYF. For the CDR3, the DNA is TGCGCCAGCAGTGTGGGGGCCGGGAGGGCCGGCACAGATACGCAGTATTTT.

V and J are TRBV30 and TRBJ1-5; no clear D. Germline V gene data show CDR1 as GTSNPN and CDR2 as SVGIG (reference sequence). V shed 2 bases and J shed 5 bases, with 10 bases lying between them. This CDR3 region has 13 residues. The CDR3 loop reads CAWSPSLDQPQHF. DNA for the CDR3: TGTGCCTGGAGTCCGTCGTTGGATCAGCCCCAGCATTTT.

Remarks on this clone: The sample contains more than one DNA sequence encoding this CDR3. V usage is TRBV28 and J usage is TRBJ2-5; D is perhaps TRBD1 (6 bases). Trimming removed 3 bases at V and 2 bases at J, with 13 bases between. The CDR3 totals 15 residues. Germline-derived CDR1 and CDR2 are MDHEN and SYDVKM. CDR3 nucleotide sequence: TGTGCCAGCAGTTTTTTACAGGGTGGGCAAGAGACCCAGTACTTC. Its translation: CASSFLQGGQETQYF.

The chain carries TRBV6-5 and TRBJ2-2, with D uncertain. V lost 4 bases and J lost 7, with 19 bases in between. This CDR3 contains 16 residues. Germline V gene sequence: CDR1 MNHEY, CDR2 SVGAGI. Written as DNA, the CDR3 is TGTGCCAGCAGTTCGGCTGGGGTGTTAGGCGACGGGGAGCTGTTTTTT. Translation gives CASSSAGVLGDGELFF.

The chain recombines TRBV5-1 with TRBJ2-7; possible D gene TRBD1, 6 bases. This CDR3 is built from 16 residues. Germline-derived CDR1 and CDR2 are SGHRS and YFSETQ. With 0 bases removed from V and 3 bases from J, the gap between germline ends came to 16 bases. CDR3 region: CASSLALTGTNYEQYF. In nucleotides, the CDR3 is TGCGCCAGCAGCTTGGCCTTAACCGGGACAAACTACGAGCAGTACTTC.

The J gene is TRBJ1-2, the V gene TRBV7-9; possibly TRBD1 for D (6 bases). Between the trimmed V and J ends, which lost 2 bases and 8 bases, there was a span of 15 bases. This CDR3 is built from 14 residues. The V gene's germline CDR1 is SEHNR and CDR2 FQNEAQ (reference sequence). CDR3 amino acids: CASSLRAGGLGYTF. The CDR3 DNA reads TGTGCCAGCAGCTTAAGAGCCGGGGGGCTCGGCTACACCTTC.

This clone has only one observation. This sequence joins TRBV4-2 and TRBJ2-5; TRBD2 is a possible D gene (6 bases). Trimming cost V 3 bases and J 5 bases, with 13 bases left between them. CDR3 size: 14 residues. Germline loops: CDR1 LGHNA, CDR2 YNFKEQ. The CDR3: CASSQGDGGETQYF. CDR3 bases: TGTGCCAGCAGCCAGGGGGATGGGGGGGAGACCCAGTACTTC.

This clone was seen only once. V and J are TRBV2 and TRBJ1-5, with 8 bases matching TRBD1. The trim removed 7 bases at V and 1 base at J, leaving 9 bases unmatched. From germline, CDR1 is SNHLY and CDR2 FYNNEI. This CDR3 is built from 16 residues. In nucleotides, the CDR3 is TGTGCCAGCAATGGACAGGGTCGTTCGAGCAATCAGCCCCAGCATTTT. Amino acids: CASNGQGRSSNQPQHF.

The rearrangement joins TRBV6-6 to TRBJ1-1, with D unresolved. In germline, CDR1 is MNHNY, CDR2 SVGAGI (reference sequence). The V end lost 6 bases, the J end lost 6 bases, and 2 bases lay between the germline ends. CDR3 size: 9 residues. The CDR3 spells CASSPEAFF. The DNA of the CDR3 is TGTGCCAGCAGCCCTGAAGCTTTCTTT.

V gene TRBV18 combines with J gene TRBJ2-3; D is possibly TRBD2 (5 bases). Germline V gene lookup returns CDR1 KGHSH and CDR2 LQKENI. This CDR3 comprises 13 residues. Trimming took 8 bases from V and 2 from J, leaving 11 bases between them. CDR3 sequence (DNA): TGTGCCAGCGACGACTACACCACAGATACGCAGTATTTT. This translates into CASDDYTTDTQYF.

The chain has TRBV6-6 and TRBJ2-7; TRBD1 matches at 10 bases. The J segment lost 4 bases and the V segment lost 7 bases, leaving 10 bases of the junction unmatched. The CDR3 loop spans 15 amino acids. Looked up from germline, CDR1 is MNHNY and CDR2 is SVGAGI (reference sequence). The CDR3 DNA reads TGTGCCAGCAAAATTCGGACAGGGGGGGAATACGAGCAGTACTTC. Its protein is CASKIRTGGEYEQYF.

The chain has TRBV5-6 and TRBJ2-1, with a weak D call TRBD1 (6 bases). Germline-derived CDR1 and CDR2 are SGHDT and YYEEEE. The CDR3 loop spans 12 amino acids. V was cut by 2 bases and J by 8 bases, with 8 bases left in between. In nucleotides, the CDR3 is TGTGCCAGCAGCTTTGGGGGCGATGAGCAGTTCTTC. It encodes CASSFGGDEQFF.

V is TRBV10-1 and J is TRBJ2-3; unclear D gene. The length of the CDR3 is 13 residues. CDR1 is WNHNN and CDR2 is SYGVQD in the germline V gene (reference sequence). V was pared by 9 bases and J by 1 base, with 11 bases between. The chain's CDR3 is CASGQPGTDTQYF. The CDR3 DNA is TGCGCCAGTGGGCAACCCGGCACAGATACGCAGTATTTT.

V and J are TRBV5-1 and TRBJ1-4, with D tentatively TRBD1 (6 bases). Deletions cut 0 bases from V and 7 bases from J, with 13 bases between. Germline lookup yields CDR1 SGHRS and CDR2 YFSETQ. This CDR3 is built from 15 residues. The CDR3 DNA reads TGCGCCAGCAGCTTGGACGGGGGCTGGGGTGAAAAACTGTTTTTT. Protein: CASSLDGGWGEKLFF.

This chain connects TRBV7-3 to TRBJ1-4; D is unclear. Looked up from germline, CDR1 is SGHTA and CDR2 is FQGTGA. Trimming removed 6 bases from V and 2 bases from J, with 13 bases in between. This CDR3 spans 15 amino acids. This CDR3 is CASRGYRATNEKLFF. CDR3 sequence (DNA): TGTGCCAGCAGGGGGTATAGGGCGACTAATGAAAAACTGTTTTTT.

The genes are TRBV15 and TRBJ2-1, with 9 bases that match TRBD2. The J segment lost 6 bases and the V segment lost 4 bases, leaving 10 bases of the junction unmatched. This CDR3 region has 16 residues. CDR1 is LNHNV and CDR2 is YYDKDF in the germline V gene (reference sequence). CDR3: CATSNHPGLASNEQFF. The CDR3 DNA sequence: TGTGCCACCAGCAACCACCCGGGACTAGCCTCCAATGAGCAGTTCTTC.

The CDR3 here is CASSKDRGLAYEQYF. CDR3 sequence (DNA): TGTGCCAGCAGCAAGGACAGGGGCCTGGCCTACGAGCAGTACTTC. The rearrangement links TRBV11-2 to TRBJ2-7, with TRBD1 identical over 9 bases. This CDR3 has 15 residues. Germline CDR1 reads SGHAT; CDR2 reads FQNNGV. V shed 5 bases, J shed 2 bases, and the junction held 7 bases outside the gene matches.

The V call is TRBV5-4, the J call TRBJ2-7, with D maybe TRBD2 (5 bases). V lost 4 bases and J lost 1, with 18 bases in between. The germline gives CDR1 SGHNT, CDR2 YYREEE (reference sequence). This CDR3 contains 16 residues. CDR3 DNA: TGTGCCAGCAGCCCCACCGCTCGGACTCTTTCCTACGAGCAGTACTTC. Translated, it gives CASSPTARTLSYEQYF. Complete variable domain (other parts from reference TRBV5-4 and TRBJ2-7): ETGVTQSPTHLIKTRGQQVTLRCSSQSGHNTVSWYQQALGQGPQFIFQYYREEENGRGNFPPRFSGLQFPNYSSELNVNALELDDSALYLCASSPTARTLSYEQYFGPGTRLTVT.